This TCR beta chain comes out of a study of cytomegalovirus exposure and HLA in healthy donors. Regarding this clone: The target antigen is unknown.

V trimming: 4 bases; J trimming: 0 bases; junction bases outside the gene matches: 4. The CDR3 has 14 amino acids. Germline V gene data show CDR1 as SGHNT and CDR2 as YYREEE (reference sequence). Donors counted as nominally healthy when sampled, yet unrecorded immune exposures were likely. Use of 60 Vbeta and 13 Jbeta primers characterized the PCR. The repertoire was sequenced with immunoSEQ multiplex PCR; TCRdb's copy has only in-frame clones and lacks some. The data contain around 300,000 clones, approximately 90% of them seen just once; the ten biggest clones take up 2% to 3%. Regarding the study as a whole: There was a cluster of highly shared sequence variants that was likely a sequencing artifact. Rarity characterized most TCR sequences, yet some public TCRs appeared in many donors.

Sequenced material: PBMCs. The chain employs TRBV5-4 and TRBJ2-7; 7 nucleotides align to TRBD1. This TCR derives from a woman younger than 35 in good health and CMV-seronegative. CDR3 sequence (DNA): TGTGCCAGCAGCCGACAGGGCATCTCCTACGAGCAGTACTTC. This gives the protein CASSRQGISYEQYF.